This TCR beta chain was identified in a study of shared clonotypes between healthy human individuals. Assay: immunoSEQ multiplex PCR; the TCRdb copy retains only in-frame clones and omits some. The data show a few million clones, over 85% seen once. The V gene lost 1 base and the J gene lost 5 bases, with 14 bases spanning the gap. Germline lookup yields CDR1 MNHNS and CDR2 SASEGT. The CDR3 is 15 amino acids. The J gene is TRBJ1-2, the V gene TRBV6-1, with D possibly being TRBD1 (5 bases). Sample: naive CD4+ T cells sorted from blood. Subset in this sample: CD45RA+ positively selected. The TCR sequence derives from a young man in good health. The CDR3 sequence is CASSEGQGALYGYTF. Written as DNA, the CDR3 is TGTGCCAGCAGTGAAGGGCAGGGAGCGTTATATGGCTACACCTTC.